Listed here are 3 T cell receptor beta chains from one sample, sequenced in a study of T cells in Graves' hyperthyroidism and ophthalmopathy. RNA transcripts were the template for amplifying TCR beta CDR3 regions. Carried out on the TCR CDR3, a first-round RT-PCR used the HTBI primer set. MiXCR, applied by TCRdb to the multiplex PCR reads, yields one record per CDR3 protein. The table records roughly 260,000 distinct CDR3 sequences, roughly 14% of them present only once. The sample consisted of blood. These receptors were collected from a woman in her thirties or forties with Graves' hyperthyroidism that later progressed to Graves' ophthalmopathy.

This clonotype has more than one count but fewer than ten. The CDR3 protein is CASSLNFRGGGPGANVLTF. The CDR3 DNA sequence: TGTGCCAGCAGCCTTAACTTCCGTGGGGGGGGTCCAGGGGCCAACGTCCTGACTTTC. This chain connects TRBV3-1 to TRBJ2-6; 7 bases are a match to TRBD2. Germline trimming cut 4 bases from V and 4 bases from J; bases unmatched to any gene: 16. The length of the CDR3 is 19 residues. Looked up from germline, CDR1 is LGHDT and CDR2 is YNNKEL (reference sequence).

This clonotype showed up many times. For the CDR3, the DNA is TGTGCCTTTACGGGACAGGGGTGGGGCGGGGAGCTGTTTTTT. This gives the protein CAFTGQGWGGELFF. The chain recombines TRBV2 with TRBJ2-2; 10 bases fit TRBD1. This CDR3 has 14 amino acids. V lost 11 bases to trimming and J lost 7 bases; unmatched junction nucleotides: 10. Germline V gene lookup returns CDR1 SNHLY and CDR2 FYNNEI.

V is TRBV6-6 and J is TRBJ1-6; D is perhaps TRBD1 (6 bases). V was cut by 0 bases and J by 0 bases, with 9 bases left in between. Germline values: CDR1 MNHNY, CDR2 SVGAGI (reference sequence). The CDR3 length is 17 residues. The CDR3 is CASSYSRQVSYNSPLHF. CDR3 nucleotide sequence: TGTGCCAGCAGTTACTCACGACAGGTCTCCTATAATTCACCCCTCCACTTT.